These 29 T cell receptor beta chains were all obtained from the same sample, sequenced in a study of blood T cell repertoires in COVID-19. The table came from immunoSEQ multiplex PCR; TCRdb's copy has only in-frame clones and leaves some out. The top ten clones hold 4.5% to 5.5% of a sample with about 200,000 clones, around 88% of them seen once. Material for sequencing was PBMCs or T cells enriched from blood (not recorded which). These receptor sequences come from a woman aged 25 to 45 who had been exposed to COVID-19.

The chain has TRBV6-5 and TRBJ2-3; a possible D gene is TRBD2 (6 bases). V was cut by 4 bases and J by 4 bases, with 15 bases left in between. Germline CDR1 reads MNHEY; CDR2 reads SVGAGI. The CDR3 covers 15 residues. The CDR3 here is CASSSTGTPADTQYF. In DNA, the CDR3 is TGTGCCAGCAGTTCCACCGGGACTCCCGCAGATACGCAGTATTTT.

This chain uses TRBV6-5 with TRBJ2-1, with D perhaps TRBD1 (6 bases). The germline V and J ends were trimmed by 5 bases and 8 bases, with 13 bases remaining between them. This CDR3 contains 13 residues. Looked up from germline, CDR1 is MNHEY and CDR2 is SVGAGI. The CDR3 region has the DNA TGTGCCAGCAGTATTCAGGGGATCTATGAGCAGTTCTTC. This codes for CASSIQGIYEQFF.

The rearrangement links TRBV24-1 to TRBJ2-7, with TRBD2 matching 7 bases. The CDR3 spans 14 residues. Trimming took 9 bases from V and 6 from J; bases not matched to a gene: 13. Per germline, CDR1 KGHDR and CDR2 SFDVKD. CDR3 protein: CATSTHGGTGEQYF. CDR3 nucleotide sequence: TGTGCCACCTCTACCCACGGGGGGACGGGCGAGCAGTACTTC.

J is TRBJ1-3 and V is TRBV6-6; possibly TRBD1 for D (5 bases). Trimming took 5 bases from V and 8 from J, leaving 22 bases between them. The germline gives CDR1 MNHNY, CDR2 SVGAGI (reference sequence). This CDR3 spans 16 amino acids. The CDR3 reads CASSTAGTAGGDTIYF. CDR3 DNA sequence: TGTGCCAGCAGTACGGCCGGGACCGCCGGGGGGGACACCATATATTTT.

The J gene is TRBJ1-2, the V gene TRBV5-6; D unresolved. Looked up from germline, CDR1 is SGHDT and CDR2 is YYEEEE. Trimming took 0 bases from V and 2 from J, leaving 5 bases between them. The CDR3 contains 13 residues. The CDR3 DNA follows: TGTGCCAGCAGCTTGGTACGGAACTATGGCTACACCTTC. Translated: CASSLVRNYGYTF.

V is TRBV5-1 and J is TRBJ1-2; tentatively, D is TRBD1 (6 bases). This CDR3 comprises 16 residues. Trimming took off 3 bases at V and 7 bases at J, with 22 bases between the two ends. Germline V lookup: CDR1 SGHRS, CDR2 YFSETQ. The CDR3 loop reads CASSSKLQGNPRGYTF. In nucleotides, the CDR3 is TGCGCCAGCAGCTCGAAACTACAGGGAAACCCGCGTGGCTACACCTTC.

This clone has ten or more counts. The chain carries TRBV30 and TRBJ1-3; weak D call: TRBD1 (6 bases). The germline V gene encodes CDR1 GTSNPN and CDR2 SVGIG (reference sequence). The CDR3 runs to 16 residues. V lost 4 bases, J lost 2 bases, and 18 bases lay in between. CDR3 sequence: CAWNKAGTRTGNTIYF. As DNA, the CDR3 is TGTGCCTGGAACAAGGCCGGGACACGTACTGGAAACACCATATATTTT.

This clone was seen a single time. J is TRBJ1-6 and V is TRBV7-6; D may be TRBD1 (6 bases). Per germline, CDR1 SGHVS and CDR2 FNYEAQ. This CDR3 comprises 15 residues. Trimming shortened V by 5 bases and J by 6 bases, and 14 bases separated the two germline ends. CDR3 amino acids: CASSAQGPGNSPLHF. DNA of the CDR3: TGTGCCAGCAGCGCACAGGGACCTGGTAATTCACCCCTCCACTTT.

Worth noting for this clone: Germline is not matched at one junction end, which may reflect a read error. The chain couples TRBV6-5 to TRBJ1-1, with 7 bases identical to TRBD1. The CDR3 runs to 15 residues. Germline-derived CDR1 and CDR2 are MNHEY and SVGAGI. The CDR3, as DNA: TGTGCCAGCACTCGAAGCGGACAGGTCGGCACTGAGGCTTTCTTT. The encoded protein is CASTRSGQVGTEAFF.

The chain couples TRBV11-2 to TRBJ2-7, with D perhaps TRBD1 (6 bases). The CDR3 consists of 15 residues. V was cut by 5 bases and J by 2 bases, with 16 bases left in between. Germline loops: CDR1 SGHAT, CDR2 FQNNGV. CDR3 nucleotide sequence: TGTGCCAGCAGCAAAGACAGGATCGTGGCCTACGAGCAGTACTTC. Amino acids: CASSKDRIVAYEQYF.

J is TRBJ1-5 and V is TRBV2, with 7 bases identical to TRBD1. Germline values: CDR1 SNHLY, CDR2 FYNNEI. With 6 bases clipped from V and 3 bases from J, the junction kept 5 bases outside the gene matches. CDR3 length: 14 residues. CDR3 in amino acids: CASSRQGSNQPQHF. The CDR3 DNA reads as TGTGCCAGCAGCCGACAGGGTTCCAATCAGCCCCAGCATTTT.

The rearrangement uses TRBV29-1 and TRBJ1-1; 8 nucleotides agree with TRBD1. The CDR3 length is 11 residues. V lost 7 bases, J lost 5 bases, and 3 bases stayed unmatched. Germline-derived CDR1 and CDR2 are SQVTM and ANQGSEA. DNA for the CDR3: TGCAGCGCTTGGACAGGGACTGAAGCTTTCTTT. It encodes CSAWTGTEAFF.

The CDR3 region is CAISGTVYAGYGYTF. In DNA, the CDR3 is TGTGCCATCAGTGGGACAGTCTACGCGGGCTATGGCTACACCTTC. The V call is TRBV10-3, the J call TRBJ1-2; tentatively, D is TRBD1 (6 bases). The CDR3 has 15 amino acids. Trimming pared 4 bases from V and 4 bases from J, leaving 16 bases between. The germline CDR1 and CDR2 sequences are ENHRY and SYGVKD.

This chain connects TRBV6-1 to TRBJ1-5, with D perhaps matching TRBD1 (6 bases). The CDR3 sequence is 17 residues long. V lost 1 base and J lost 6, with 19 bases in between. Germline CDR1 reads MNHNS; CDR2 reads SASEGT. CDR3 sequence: CASSEGRGWTGGQPQHF. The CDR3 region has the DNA TGTGCCAGCAGTGAAGGAAGGGGGTGGACTGGGGGTCAGCCCCAGCATTTT.

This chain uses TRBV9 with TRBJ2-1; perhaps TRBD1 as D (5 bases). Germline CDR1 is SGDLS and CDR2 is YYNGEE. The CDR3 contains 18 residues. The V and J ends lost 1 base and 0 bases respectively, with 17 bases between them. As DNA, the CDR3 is TGTGCCAGCAGCGTAAGAGGACAACCCCTGCGCTCCTACAATGAGCAGTTCTTC. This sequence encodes CASSVRGQPLRSYNEQFF.

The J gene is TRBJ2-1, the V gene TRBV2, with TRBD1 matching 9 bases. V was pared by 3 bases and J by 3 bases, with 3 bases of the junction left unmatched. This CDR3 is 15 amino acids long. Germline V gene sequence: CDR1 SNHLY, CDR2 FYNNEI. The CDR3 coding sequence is TGTGCCAGCAGTGAGGACAGGGGTGGCTACAATGAGCAGTTCTTC. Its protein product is CASSEDRGGYNEQFF.

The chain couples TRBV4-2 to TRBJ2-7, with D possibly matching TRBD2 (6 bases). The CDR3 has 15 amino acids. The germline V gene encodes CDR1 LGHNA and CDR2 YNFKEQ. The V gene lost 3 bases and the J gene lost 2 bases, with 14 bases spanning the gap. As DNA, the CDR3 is TGTGCCAGCAGCCACGGGACGGGACTCACCTACGAGCAGTACTTC. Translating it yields CASSHGTGLTYEQYF.

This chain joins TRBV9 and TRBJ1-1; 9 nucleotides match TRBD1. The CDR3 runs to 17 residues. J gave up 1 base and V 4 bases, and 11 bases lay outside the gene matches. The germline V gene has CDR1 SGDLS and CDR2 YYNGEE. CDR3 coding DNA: TGTGCCAGCAGCTCGGGACAGGGTAACCCAAAGAACACTGAAGCTTTCTTT. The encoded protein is CASSSGQGNPKNTEAFF. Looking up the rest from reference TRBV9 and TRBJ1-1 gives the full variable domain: DSGVTQTPKHLITATGQRVTLRCSPRSGDLSVYWYQQSLDQGLQFLIQYYNGEERAKGNILERFSAQQFPDLHSELNLSSLELGDSALYFCASSSGQGNPKNTEAFFGQGTRLTVV.

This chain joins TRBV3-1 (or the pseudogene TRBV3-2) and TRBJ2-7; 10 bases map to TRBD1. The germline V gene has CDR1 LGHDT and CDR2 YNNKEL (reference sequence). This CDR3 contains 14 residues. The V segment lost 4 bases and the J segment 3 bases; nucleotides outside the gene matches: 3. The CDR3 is CASSRGTGDYEQYF. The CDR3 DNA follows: TGTGCCAGCAGCCGCGGGACAGGGGACTACGAGCAGTACTTC.

CDR3 protein: CASSVESSSPQYF. DNA of the CDR3: TGTGCCAGCAGCGTAGAATCGAGCTCCCCGCAGTATTTT. The chain carries TRBV9 and TRBJ2-3; D gene unclear. This CDR3 is 13 amino acids long. CDR1 and CDR2 (germline): SGDLS, YYNGEE. Trimming pared 0 bases from V and 10 bases from J, leaving 12 bases between.

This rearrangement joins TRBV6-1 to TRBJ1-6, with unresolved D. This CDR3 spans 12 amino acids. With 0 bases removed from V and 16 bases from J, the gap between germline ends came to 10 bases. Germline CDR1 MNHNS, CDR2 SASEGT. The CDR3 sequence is CASSEAQTVLHF. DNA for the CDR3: TGTGCCAGCAGTGAAGCGCAAACAGTGCTCCACTTT.

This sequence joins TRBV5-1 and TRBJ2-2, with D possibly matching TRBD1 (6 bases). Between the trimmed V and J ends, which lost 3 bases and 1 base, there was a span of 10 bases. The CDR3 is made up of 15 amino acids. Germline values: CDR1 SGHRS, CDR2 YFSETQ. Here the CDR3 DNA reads TGCGCCAGCAGCTCGACAGGCTTGAACACCGGGGAGCTGTTTTTT. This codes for CASSSTGLNTGELFF.

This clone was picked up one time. The CDR3 DNA is TGTGCCTGGCAGAGACAGGGGGCTTTCACCTTC. This encodes CAWQRQGAFTF. V usage is TRBV30 and J usage is TRBJ1-2; 10 nucleotides line up with TRBD1. V was pared by 5 bases and J by 13 bases, with 7 bases of the junction left unmatched. Germline V gene sequence: CDR1 GTSNPN, CDR2 SVGIG (reference sequence). CDR3 size: 11 residues.

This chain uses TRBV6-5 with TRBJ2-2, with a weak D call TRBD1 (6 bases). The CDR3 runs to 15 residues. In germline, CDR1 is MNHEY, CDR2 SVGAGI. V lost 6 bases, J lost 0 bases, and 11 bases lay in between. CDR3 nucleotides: TGTGCCAGCAGCCGGGACATCGCGAACACCGGGGAGCTGTTTTTT. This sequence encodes CASSRDIANTGELFF.

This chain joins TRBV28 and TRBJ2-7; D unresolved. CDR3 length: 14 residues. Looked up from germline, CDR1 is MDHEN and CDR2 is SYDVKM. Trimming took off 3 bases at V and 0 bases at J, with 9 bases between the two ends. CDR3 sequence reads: CASSLVQDSYEQYF. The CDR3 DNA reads TGTGCCAGCAGTTTGGTGCAGGACTCCTACGAGCAGTACTTC.

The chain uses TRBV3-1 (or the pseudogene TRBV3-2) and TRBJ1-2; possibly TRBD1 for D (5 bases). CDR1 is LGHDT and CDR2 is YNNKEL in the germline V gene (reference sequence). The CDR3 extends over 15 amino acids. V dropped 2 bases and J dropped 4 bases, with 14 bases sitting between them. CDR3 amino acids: CASSQQAGTLYGYTF. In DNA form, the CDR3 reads TGTGCCAGCAGCCAACAGGCCGGGACTCTCTATGGCTACACCTTC.

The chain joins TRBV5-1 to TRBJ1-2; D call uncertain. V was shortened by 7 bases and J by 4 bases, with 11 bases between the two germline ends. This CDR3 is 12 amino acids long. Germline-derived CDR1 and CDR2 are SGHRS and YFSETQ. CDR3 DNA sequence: TGCGCCAGCGGCCCAGGAAGCTATGGCTACACCTTC. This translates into CASGPGSYGYTF.

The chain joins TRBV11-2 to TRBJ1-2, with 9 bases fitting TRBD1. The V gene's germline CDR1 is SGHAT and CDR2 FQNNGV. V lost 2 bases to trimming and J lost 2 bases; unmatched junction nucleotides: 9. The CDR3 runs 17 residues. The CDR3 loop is CASSLSPDRGGNYGYTF. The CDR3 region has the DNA TGTGCCAGCAGCTTATCCCCGGACAGGGGAGGGAACTATGGCTACACCTTC.

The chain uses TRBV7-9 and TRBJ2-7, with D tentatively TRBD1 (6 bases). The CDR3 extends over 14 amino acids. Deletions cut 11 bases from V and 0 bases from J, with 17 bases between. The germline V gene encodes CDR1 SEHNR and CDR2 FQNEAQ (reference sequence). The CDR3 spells CAAGQINNSYEQYF. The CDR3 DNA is TGTGCCGCTGGACAGATTAACAACTCCTACGAGCAGTACTTC.